The text below deals with one T cell receptor beta chain. The antigen remains unidentified. This sample is part of a study of T-cell memory formation after mild COVID-19. Study overall: TCR clusters largely stayed donor specific. Study results and caveats: Some responding clones appeared in pre-infection memory, suggesting cross-reactive memory joined. Clones that contracted clustered mainly in CM and EM if CD4+ and in EMRA if CD8+.

TCRdb re-derived calls from the 5' RACE reads in MiXCR, one entry per CDR3 protein. The table includes about 110,000 distinct CDR3 sequences, approximately 15% detected once. CDR1 and CDR2 from the germline V gene are SGHAT and FQNNGV. CDR3 size: 18 residues. J lost 0 bases, V lost 3 bases, and 11 bases had no gene match. The sequencing input was PBMCs or a T cell subset sorted from them (not recorded which). The chain recombines TRBV11-2 with TRBJ2-1; 7 nucleotides agree with TRBD2. The receptor was isolated from an adult woman who had mild COVID-19 (a few samples of this study predate the infection). Cell type and time point are not known. The CDR3 nucleotides are TGTGCCAGCAGCTTCCCCTTAAGCGGGAAGAGCTCCTACAATGAGCAGTTCTTC. Translating it yields CASSFPLSGKSSYNEQFF.